The rows below give T cell receptor beta chains drawn from one sample of a study of blood T cell repertoires in COVID-19. The protocol was immunoSEQ multiplex PCR, while the TCRdb copy is restricted to in-frame clones and leaves out a portion. The data show approximately 180,000 clones, approximately 83% seen once. The material sequenced was peripheral blood. These receptors originate from a woman in her forties with COVID-19, enrolled during active disease. Both conserved end residues are part of each CDR3. Fields, in order: CDR3 DNA, CDR3 protein, V gene, clone size, J gene, D gene. D genes are given only for firm matches. Expanded clones are given a class, and other clones once, few, many or no size at all.

TGTGCCAGCAGCTTCCGGGACAGGGGTTTAGGCACTGAAGCTTTCTTT,CASSFRDRGLGTEAFF,TRBV5-6,NA,TRBJ1-1,TRBD1
TGCGCCAGCAGCTTGCTGACAGGGCCGTACGAGCAGTACTTC,CASSLLTGPYEQYF,TRBV5-1,many,TRBJ2-7,TRBD1
TGTGCAAGTCGCTCGTGGGGGGGCGCGTACGAGCAGTACTTC,CASRSWGGAYEQYF,TRBV12-2,NA,TRBJ2-7,NA
TGTGCCAGCAGCCCAAAACGCGGCATTAGAGATGAGCAGTTCTTC,CASSPKRGIRDEQFF,TRBV7-3,NA,TRBJ2-1,NA
TGTGCCAGCAGTCAGACAGGGCCAGATTCACCCCTCCACTTT,CASSQTGPDSPLHF,TRBV6-5,NA,TRBJ1-6,TRBD1
TGTGCCAGCTCACCCTCTGAGGACAGGGGGTTGAGTCAGCCCCAGCATTTT,CASSPSEDRGLSQPQHF,TRBV18,few,TRBJ1-5,TRBD1
TGCGCCAGCAGCCTCCTGGGGAGCGGGTGGGATGAGCAGTTCTTC,CASSLLGSGWDEQFF,TRBV5-1,NA,TRBJ2-1,NA
TGTGCCAGCAGTTTTTCCGGACTAGCGGGAGGGTACGAGCAGTACTTC,CASSFSGLAGGYEQYF,TRBV28,NA,TRBJ2-7,TRBD2
TGCGCCAGCAGCCTGAGTACAGGGAATGGCTACACCTTC,CASSLSTGNGYTF,TRBV5-1,NA,TRBJ1-2,NA
TGTGCCAGCAGCCAAGAGGCGGGAAATCAGCCCCAGCATTTT,CASSQEAGNQPQHF,TRBV3-1/TRBV3-2,NA,TRBJ1-5,NA
TGTGCCACCTGGGGTCAGGGACAGGGAAGAACTGAAGCTTTCTTT,CATWGQGQGRTEAFF,TRBV15,few,TRBJ1-1,TRBD1
TGCAGCGTTGGTGTGGACACAAGCTATGGCTACACCTTC,CSVGVDTSYGYTF,TRBV29-1,NA,TRBJ1-2,NA
TGTGCCAGCAGGTTTTTGACAGGCCAAGGGACTGAAGCTTTCTTT,CASRFLTGQGTEAFF,TRBV5-5,NA,TRBJ1-1,NA
TGTGCCAGCAGCTCCACCCACAGAGACCCTAATTCACCCCTCCACTTT,CASSSTHRDPNSPLHF,TRBV7-8,NA,TRBJ1-6,NA
TGCGCCAGCAGCCAGACAGCTCGCCAGGCTTTCTTT,CASSQTARQAFF,TRBV4-1,NA,TRBJ1-1,NA
TGTGCCAGCAGCTTTTGGGGGCGCGCGGGCTACACCTTC,CASSFWGRAGYTF,TRBV5-6,NA,TRBJ1-2,NA
TGTGCCAGCAGTTTGTTTTCAGGGGGAGGTAATGAAAAACTGTTTTTT,CASSLFSGGGNEKLFF,TRBV28,NA,TRBJ1-4,TRBD1
TGCGCCAGCAGCCAAGCGTGGCAGGGAAACACTGAAGCTTTCTTT,CASSQAWQGNTEAFF,TRBV4-1,NA,TRBJ1-1,NA
TGTGCCATTCAGGGGGGAACTGGTGAAAAACTGTTTTTT,CAIQGGTGEKLFF,TRBV6-5,NA,TRBJ1-4,TRBD1
TGTGCCACCAGTTCGGGGAATCCTAATGAAAAACTGTTTTTT,CATSSGNPNEKLFF,TRBV24-1,NA,TRBJ1-4,NA
TGTGCCAGCAGCTTAGTGACTGACGGTCAGCCCCAGCATTTT,CASSLVTDGQPQHF,TRBV7-9,NA,TRBJ1-5,NA
TGCGCCAGCCGCTTAAAGCGAGGGTATAATGAGCAGTTCTTC,CASRLKRGYNEQFF,TRBV5-1,NA,TRBJ2-1,NA
TGTGCCAGCAGGGGGACAGGCGATGGCTACACCTTC,CASRGTGDGYTF,TRBV7-9,once,TRBJ1-2,TRBD1
TGTGCCAGCAGCTTGGACAGGGCACGGCAGCCCCAGCATTTT,CASSLDRARQPQHF,TRBV7-2,NA,TRBJ1-5,TRBD1
TGTGCCAGCAGTCAGCGAAGGACAGGGAGCATGAACACTGAAGCTTTCTTT,CASSQRRTGSMNTEAFF,TRBV6-6,NA,TRBJ1-1,TRBD1
TGTGCCAGCAGCCTGCCCGACAGGGGTCATTCCTACGAGCAGTACTTC,CASSLPDRGHSYEQYF,TRBV5-4,NA,TRBJ2-7,TRBD1